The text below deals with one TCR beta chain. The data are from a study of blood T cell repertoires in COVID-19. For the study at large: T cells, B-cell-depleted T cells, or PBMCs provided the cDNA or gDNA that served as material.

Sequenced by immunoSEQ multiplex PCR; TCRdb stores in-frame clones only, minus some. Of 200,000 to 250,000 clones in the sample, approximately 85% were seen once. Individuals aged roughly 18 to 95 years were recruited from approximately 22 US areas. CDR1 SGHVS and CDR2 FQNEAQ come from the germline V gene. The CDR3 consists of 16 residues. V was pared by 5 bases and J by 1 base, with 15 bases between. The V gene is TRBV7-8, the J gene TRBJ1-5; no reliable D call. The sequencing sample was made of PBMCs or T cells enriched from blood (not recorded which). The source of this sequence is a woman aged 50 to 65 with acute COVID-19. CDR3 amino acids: CASSQLAQRSNQPQHF. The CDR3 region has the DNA TGTGCCAGCAGCCAACTGGCCCAGAGGAGCAATCAGCCCCAGCATTTT.